Presented here are 13 T cell receptor beta chains from one specimen sequenced in a study of patients and donors after allogeneic stem cell transplantation. Via MiXCR, TCRdb re-called the RT-PCR reads, giving one row per CDR3 protein. The repertoire holds 25,000 to 35,000 distinct CDR3 sequences, with over 6.5% as singletons. The source material was blood, either unsorted or a sorted T cell fraction (not recorded which). The receptors come from a human donor who was either an allogeneic HSCT recipient or a stem cell or donor lymphocyte infusion donor (not recorded which). It is not recorded whose cells these are; they may come from a transplant donor.

This clonotype has a handful of counts. The rearrangement uses TRBV6-2 or TRBV6-3 and TRBJ2-5, with D maybe TRBD2 (6 bases). Germline loops: CDR1 MNHEY, CDR2 SVGEGT. V was shortened by 3 bases and J by 4 bases, with 15 bases between the two germline ends. The CDR3 covers 15 residues. The CDR3 DNA reads TGTGCCAGCAGTTATCCGCCGGCGGGAAGAGAGACCCAGTACTTC. Encoded protein: CASSYPPAGRETQYF.

This clonotype was counted ten times or more. The CDR3 nucleotides are TGCGCCAGCAGCCAAGAGAGTTTCTCTGACTTCAAGGTCACAGATACGCAGTATTTT. Residues: CASSQESFSDFKVTDTQYF. J is TRBJ2-3 and V is TRBV4-1, with D unresolved. Germline V gene sequence: CDR1 MGHRA, CDR2 YSYEKL. V dropped 0 bases and J dropped 2 bases, with 21 bases sitting between them. CDR3 size: 19 residues.

This clonotype was detected ten times or more. The rearrangement uses TRBV7-9 and TRBJ1-1; D possibly corresponds to TRBD1 (5 bases). The germline V and J ends were trimmed by 5 bases and 2 bases, with 18 bases remaining between them. CDR3 length equals 16 residues. The germline V gene encodes CDR1 SEHNR and CDR2 FQNEAQ (reference sequence). The CDR3 nucleotides are TGTGCCAGCAGCCGTTTAGGGGCAGTAAGTAACACTGAAGCTTTCTTT. Translation gives CASSRLGAVSNTEAFF.

This clonotype was seen only a few times. The chain has TRBV12-3 or TRBV12-4 and TRBJ2-1; 7 nucleotides align to TRBD2. The J segment lost 7 bases and the V segment lost 5 bases, leaving 5 bases of the junction unmatched. The CDR3 contains 13 residues. The CDR3 here is CASSVLAQNEQFF. The DNA for the CDR3 is TGTGCCAGCAGTGTACTAGCGCAGAATGAGCAGTTCTTC.

In this sample, this clonotype turned up a few times. The chain combines TRBV5-1 with TRBJ2-5; tentative D call: TRBD2 (6 bases). Trimming shortened V by 2 bases and J by 2 bases, and 16 bases separated the two germline ends. Germline loops: CDR1 SGHRS, CDR2 YFSETQ. This CDR3 comprises 16 residues. The DNA of the CDR3 is TGCGCCAGCAGCTTTAGCCGACTAGGCGGGCAAGAGACCCAGTACTTC. It is translated as CASSFSRLGGQETQYF.

This clonotype was observed at least ten times. This chain links TRBV5-8 with TRBJ2-7; 8 bases map to TRBD2. CDR3 length: 16 amino acids. V lost 0 bases, J lost 4 bases, and 9 bases stayed unmatched. Germline V gene lookup returns CDR1 SGHTS and CDR2 YDEGEE. CDR3 DNA: TGTGCCAGCAGCTTGGATGCGGGAGGACCGGTTTACGAGCAGTACTTC. Translating it yields CASSLDAGGPVYEQYF.

This clonotype was observed at least ten times. The gene calls are TRBV27 and TRBJ2-5, with a tentative D call TRBD1 (6 bases). The germline V gene has CDR1 MNHEY and CDR2 SMNVEV (reference sequence). This CDR3 has 13 amino acids. Trimming took off 5 bases at V and 5 bases at J, with 12 bases between the two ends. In DNA, the CDR3 is TGTGCCAGCAGTGGGACAAGTGGCGAGACCCAGTACTTC. Protein sequence: CASSGTSGETQYF.

In its sample, this clonotype was seen a few times. The chain joins TRBV7-9 to TRBJ2-1; D not resolved. V gave up 3 bases and J gave up 8 bases, with 5 bases separating them. The CDR3 is made up of 11 amino acids. Germline values: CDR1 SEHNR, CDR2 FQNEAQ (reference sequence). The CDR3: CASSLLDEQFF. The CDR3 DNA follows: TGTGCCAGCAGCTTGTTGGATGAGCAGTTCTTC.

The table lists this clonotype with many counts. The V gene is TRBV24-1, the J gene TRBJ2-1, with D perhaps matching TRBD2 (5 bases). V lost 4 bases and J lost 9, with 6 bases in between. There are 11 residues in the CDR3. The V gene's germline CDR1 is KGHDR and CDR2 SFDVKD. The CDR3 region is CATSEGSEQFF. The CDR3 coding sequence is TGTGCCACCAGTGAGGGGAGTGAGCAGTTCTTC.

This clonotype was observed at least ten times. V gene TRBV25-1 combines with J gene TRBJ1-4, with D perhaps TRBD1 (5 bases). The V end lost 1 base, the J end lost 6 bases, and 9 bases lay between the germline ends. Germline lookup yields CDR1 MGHDK and CDR2 SYGVNS. The CDR3 runs to 14 residues. Here the CDR3 DNA reads TGTGCCAGCAGTGAATTTCAGGGATATGAAAAACTGTTTTTT. The encoded protein is CASSEFQGYEKLFF.

This clonotype is medium-sized in the sample. The chain couples TRBV4-3 to TRBJ1-2; no firm D call. Germline V lookup: CDR1 LGHNA, CDR2 YSLEER. The CDR3 length is 16 residues. With 0 bases removed from V and 1 base from J, the gap between germline ends came to 12 bases. The CDR3, as DNA: TGCGCCAGCAGCCAAGAATCCATGGGCAGTAACTATGGCTACACCTTC. Encoded protein: CASSQESMGSNYGYTF.

The chain carries TRBV29-1 and TRBJ2-1, with 9 nucleotides matching TRBD1. CDR3 length: 12 amino acids. The germline V gene has CDR1 SQVTM and CDR2 ANQGSEA. V shed 7 bases and J 5 bases; nucleotides not matched to a gene: 3. The CDR3 DNA sequence: TGCAGCGCTGACAGGGGGGACAATGAGCAGTTCTTC. Protein sequence: CSADRGDNEQFF.

This clonotype was recorded at least ten times. This rearrangement joins TRBV2 to TRBJ1-5; tentatively, D is TRBD1 (6 bases). Looked up from germline, CDR1 is SNHLY and CDR2 is FYNNEI. This CDR3 is 15 amino acids long. V was shortened by 7 bases and J by 0 bases, with 13 bases between the two germline ends. This chain's CDR3 is CASNPQGISNQPQHF. Written as DNA, the CDR3 is TGTGCCAGCAATCCTCAGGGGATTAGCAATCAGCCCCAGCATTTT.